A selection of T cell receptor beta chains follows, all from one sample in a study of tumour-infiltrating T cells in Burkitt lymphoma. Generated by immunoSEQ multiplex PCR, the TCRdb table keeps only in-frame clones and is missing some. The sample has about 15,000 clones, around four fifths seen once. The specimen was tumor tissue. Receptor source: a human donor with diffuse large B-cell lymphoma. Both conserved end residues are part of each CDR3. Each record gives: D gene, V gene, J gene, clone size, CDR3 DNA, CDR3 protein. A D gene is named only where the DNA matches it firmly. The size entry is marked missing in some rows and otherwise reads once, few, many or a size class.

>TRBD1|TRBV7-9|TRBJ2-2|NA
TGTGCCAGCAGCTCCGACAGGGGGCTTGGTACCGGGGAGCTGTTTTTT
CASSSDRGLGTGELFF
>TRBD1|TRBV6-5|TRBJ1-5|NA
TGTGCCAGCAGTAGCGGACAGGGGCAGCCCCAGCATTTT
CASSSGQGQPQHF
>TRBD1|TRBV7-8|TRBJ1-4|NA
TGTGCCAGCAGCCGTGTATCCGGGACAGGGGCGGGAAAACTGTTTTTT
CASSRVSGTGAGKLFF
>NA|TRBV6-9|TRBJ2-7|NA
TGTGCCAGCGGTATTTTTAAGGGAATTCCTAGTGAGCAGTACTTC
CASGIFKGIPSEQYF
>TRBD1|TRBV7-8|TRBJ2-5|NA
TGTGCCAGCAGCCACGGACAGGGGGAGACCCAGTACTTC
CASSHGQGETQYF
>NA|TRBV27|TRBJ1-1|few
TGTGCCAGCAGTTTGCAGGGAGGGAACACTGAAGCTTTCTTT
CASSLQGGNTEAFF
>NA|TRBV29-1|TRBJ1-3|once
TGCAGCGCCCGGGTGCCCTCTGGAAACACCATATATTTT
CSARVPSGNTIYF
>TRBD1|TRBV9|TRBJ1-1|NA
TGTGCCAGCAGTGGCCGAACAGGGGCGGAAGCTTTCTTT
CASSGRTGAEAFF
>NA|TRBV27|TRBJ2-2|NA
TGTGCCAGCAGTCCCTATAGTCCCTTCCGGCACACCGGGGAGCTGTTTTTT
CASSPYSPFRHTGELFF
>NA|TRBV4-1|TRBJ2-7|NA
TGCGCCAGCACCCTGACAGTCAGCTCCTACGAGCAGTACTTC
CASTLTVSSYEQYF
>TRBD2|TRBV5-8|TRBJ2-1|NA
TGTGCCAGCAGCCTTTTTTTAGCGGGGGGGCCCGATGAGCAGTTCTTC
CASSLFLAGGPDEQFF
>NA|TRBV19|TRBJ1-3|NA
TGTGCCAGTAGTACAGGTGGAGGACAGAGGCCGGGAAACACCATATATTTT
CASSTGGGQRPGNTIYF
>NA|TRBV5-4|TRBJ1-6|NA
TGTGCCAGCAGCTTGGGGGCAGGTATTAATTCACCCCTCCACTTT
CASSLGAGINSPLHF
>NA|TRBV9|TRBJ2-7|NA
TGTGCCAGCAGCACCACGGGACACAGCTCCTACGAGCAGTACTTC
CASSTTGHSSYEQYF
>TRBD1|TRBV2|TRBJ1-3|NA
TGTGCCAGCAGTGGATCCAGGGGGCTAGCTGGAAACACCATATATTTT
CASSGSRGLAGNTIYF
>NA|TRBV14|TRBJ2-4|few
TGTGCCAGCAGCCAAGTCCCGGGACATGGGGCCAAAAACATTCAGTACTTC
CASSQVPGHGAKNIQYF
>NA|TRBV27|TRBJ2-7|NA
TGTGCCAGCAGTCGCGACAGTATAAGCTTCTACGAGCAGTACTTC
CASSRDSISFYEQYF
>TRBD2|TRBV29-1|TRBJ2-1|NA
TGCAGCGTCCAGAGGCTAGCGGGAAACAATGAGCAGTTCTTC
CSVQRLAGNNEQFF
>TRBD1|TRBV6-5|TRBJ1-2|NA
TGTGCCACGACAGGGGGCTATGGCTACACCTTC
CATTGGYGYTF
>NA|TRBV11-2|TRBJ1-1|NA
TGTGCCAGCAGCTCCCCCTCCGGGGGGCGGGGAGCTTTCTTT
CASSSPSGGRGAFF
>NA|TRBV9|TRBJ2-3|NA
TGTGCCAGCAGCGGTAAATACGAGGGGGATACGCAGTATTTT
CASSGKYEGDTQYF
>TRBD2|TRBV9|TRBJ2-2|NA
TGTGCCAGCAGCGTAGAGAGCGGGAGATACACCGGGGAGCTGTTTTTT
CASSVESGRYTGELFF
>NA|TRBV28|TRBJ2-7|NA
TGTGCCAGCAGTTACCCCCCCCACGAGCAGTACTTC
CASSYPPHEQYF
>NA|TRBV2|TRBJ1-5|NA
TGTGCCAGCAGTGGAGGGAACAGGGTGGCTCAGCCCCAGCATTTT
CASSGGNRVAQPQHF
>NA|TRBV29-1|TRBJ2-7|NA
TGCAGCGTTGTTTACAGTACCCTCTCCTACGAGCAGTACTTC
CSVVYSTLSYEQYF
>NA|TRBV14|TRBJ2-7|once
TGTGCCAGCAGCTTTGGTTACTTACCCTCCTACGAGCAGTACTTC
CASSFGYLPSYEQYF
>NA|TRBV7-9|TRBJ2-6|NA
TGTGCCAGCAGCTATCCCGGGGAGGCCTCTGGGGCCAACGTCCTGACTTTC
CASSYPGEASGANVLTF
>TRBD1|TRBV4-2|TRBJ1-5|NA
TGTGCCAGCAGCCAAGAGGGACAGGGCGTGCAGCCCCAGCATTTT
CASSQEGQGVQPQHF
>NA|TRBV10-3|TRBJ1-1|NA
TGTGCCATCAGTCCAACTGGGACTGAAGCTTTCTTT
CAISPTGTEAFF
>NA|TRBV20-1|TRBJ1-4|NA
TGCAGTGCTACCGGCGGTGAAAAACTGTTTTTT
CSATGGEKLFF
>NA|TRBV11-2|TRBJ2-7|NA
TGTGCCAGCAGCTTAGAGTGGGAGTCAGGGGCGTTCTACGAGCAGTACTTC
CASSLEWESGAFYEQYF
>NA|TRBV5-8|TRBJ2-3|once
TGTGCCAGCAGCCCGGGGGGCCTAGGGGCACAAGATACGCAGTATTTT
CASSPGGLGAQDTQYF
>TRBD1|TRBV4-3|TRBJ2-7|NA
TGCGCCAGCAGCCAAGAAGACGGACAGGGTTACGAGCAGTACTTC
CASSQEDGQGYEQYF
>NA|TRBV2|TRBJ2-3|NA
TGTGCCAGCAGTTGGGACGGCACAGATACGCAGTATTTT
CASSWDGTDTQYF
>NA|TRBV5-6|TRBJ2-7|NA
TGTGCCAGCAGCTTGGCGTCCGGGACTTTAGTCTTC
CASSLASGTLVF
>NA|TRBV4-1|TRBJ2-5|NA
TGCGCCAGCAGCCAAGATCGGAGTGACAACCGAGAGACCCAGTACTTC
CASSQDRSDNRETQYF
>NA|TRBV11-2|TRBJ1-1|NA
TGTGCCAGCAGCTTAATCCAGGGATGGAACACTGAAGCTTTCTTT
CASSLIQGWNTEAFF
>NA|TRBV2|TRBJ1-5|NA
TGTGCCAGCAAAGGACAGTTCAATCAGCCCCAGCATTTT
CASKGQFNQPQHF
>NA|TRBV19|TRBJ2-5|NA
TGTGCCAGTAATCCCCCGGGAGTCCTCTTGGAGACCCAGTACTTC
CASNPPGVLLETQYF
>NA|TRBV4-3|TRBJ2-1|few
TGCGCCAGCAGCCAAGAGAGGGGATCTACCTACAATGAGCAGTTCTTC
CASSQERGSTYNEQFF
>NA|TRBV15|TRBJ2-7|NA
TGTGCCACCAGCAGAGGGAGGGGCCCCTACGAGCAGTACTTC
CATSRGRGPYEQYF
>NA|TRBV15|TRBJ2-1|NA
TGTGCCACCAGGACTCTCAGGGAAGGGCACAATGAGCAGTTCTTC
CATRTLREGHNEQFF
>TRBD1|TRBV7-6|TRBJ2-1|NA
TGTGCCAGCAGCTTCGATTGGGCAGGGGGCTCAGATGAGCAGTTCTTC
CASSFDWAGGSDEQFF
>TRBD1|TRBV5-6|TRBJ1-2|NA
TGTGCCAGCAGCTTTCGGGACAGGGTGCTCTATGGCTACACCTTC
CASSFRDRVLYGYTF
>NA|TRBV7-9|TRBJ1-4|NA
TGTGCCAGCAGACAGGAGGGGACTAATGAAAAACTGTTTTTT
CASRQEGTNEKLFF
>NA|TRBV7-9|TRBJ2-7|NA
TGTGCCAGCAGCTTAAGCTACGAGCAGTACTTC
CASSLSYEQYF
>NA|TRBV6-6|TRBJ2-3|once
TGTGCCAGCAGCTACGAGGGTACGCAGTATTTT
CASSYEGTQYF
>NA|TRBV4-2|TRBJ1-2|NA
TGTGCCAGCAGCCAAGAAGAGGGACAATCAGCTAACTATGGCTACACCTTC
CASSQEEGQSANYGYTF
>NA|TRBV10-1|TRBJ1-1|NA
TGCGTCCCAGCGAGGGAGAGTGGGACTGAAGCTTTCTTT
CVPARESGTEAFF
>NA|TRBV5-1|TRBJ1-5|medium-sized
TGCGCCAGCAGCTTGGGGACTGGTCAGCCCCAGCATTTT
CASSLGTGQPQHF
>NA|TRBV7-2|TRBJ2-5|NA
TGTGCCAGCAGCCGGGGATTAGGGGAGACCCAGTACTTC
CASSRGLGETQYF
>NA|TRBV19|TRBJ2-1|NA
TGTGCCAGTAGTCTGACAGCCTACAATGAGCAGTTCTTC
CASSLTAYNEQFF
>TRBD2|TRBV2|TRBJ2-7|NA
TGTGCCAGCACCAACCGACTAGCGGGGAACTCCTACGAGCAGTACTTC
CASTNRLAGNSYEQYF
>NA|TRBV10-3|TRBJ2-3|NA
TGTGCCACAGTAGCGCCGGGACCGAGCACAGATACGCAGTATTTT
CATVAPGPSTDTQYF